This TCR beta chain was profiled in a study of T cells in women clearing cervical HPV infection. Turning to the study itself: Controls were women whose single incident HPV16 infection cleared within 12 months without precancer or cancer. Case blood drawn at lesion detection; control blood after infection cleared.

Generated by immunoSEQ multiplex PCR, the TCRdb table keeps only in-frame clones and is missing some. The sample data list under 50,000 clones. As to this clone: The read falls 3 residues short of the CDR3 end, and the missing part is taken from the germline J gene.

Each participant carried one incident cervical HPV16 infection only. MY09/MY11 PCR detected cervical HPV DNA; dot-blot assigned genotypes. Per germline, CDR1 SGHVS and CDR2 FQNEAQ. CDR3 length: 15 residues. J was trimmed by 4 bases and V by 2 bases; bases with no gene match: 6. The sequence derives from a woman aged 18-70 years with a cervical HPV16 infection that either progressed to CIN3+ or cleared (not recorded which). Sample: blood buffy coat. The gene calls are TRBV7-8 and TRBJ2-3; 7 bases are shared with TRBD1. The part of the CDR3 DNA that was read is TGTGCCAGCAGCTTACCAAGACAGGGATCAGATACG. Its translation: CASSLPRQGSDT. The CDR3 as a whole reads CASSLPRQGSDTQYF.